One sample yielded the 23 T cell receptor beta chains listed below, sequenced in a study of T cells in Graves' hyperthyroidism and ophthalmopathy. Researchers amplified the TCR beta CDR3 regions from RNA transcripts. RT-PCR in the first round (using the HTBI primer set) targeted the TCR CDR3. A single record per CDR3 protein comes from TCRdb applying MiXCR to the multiplex PCR reads. Of about 700,000 distinct CDR3 sequences listed, 45% are singletons. The sequenced sample was peripheral blood or thyroid tissue (not recorded which). The receptors shown here come from an adult man with Graves' disease, either hyperthyroidism or ophthalmopathy (not recorded which).

This clonotype was counted a few times. Here the CDR3 DNA reads TGTGCCAGTAGCACATGGGGACAGGGATTGACTGAAGCTTTCTTT. This gives the protein CASSTWGQGLTEAFF. This chain connects TRBV19 to TRBJ1-1; 9 nucleotides align to TRBD1. Germline lookup yields CDR1 LNHDA and CDR2 SQIVND (reference sequence). The ends lost 6 bases at V and 5 bases at J; junction bases unmatched: 10. The CDR3 length is 15 residues.

The chain is built from TRBV15 and TRBJ2-6; no reliable D call. There are 16 residues in the CDR3. Per germline, CDR1 LNHNV and CDR2 YYDKDF (reference sequence). V gave up 0 bases and J gave up 0 bases, with 6 bases separating them. For the CDR3, the DNA is TGTGCCACCAGCAGAGATAGACCCTCTGGGGCCAACGTCCTGACTTTC. Translated: CATSRDRPSGANVLTF.

The rearrangement uses TRBV10-1 and TRBJ2-7; 8 positions match TRBD1. The germline V gene encodes CDR1 WNHNN and CDR2 SYGVQD (reference sequence). This CDR3 comprises 15 residues. V was clipped by 1 base and J by 3 bases; unmatched bases: 5. CDR3 nucleotides: TGCGCCAGCAGTGAGTATAGGACAGGGAACTACGAGCAGTACTTC. It is translated as CASSEYRTGNYEQYF.

The chain recombines TRBV7-9 with TRBJ2-7, with a possible D match to TRBD1 (5 bases). There are 10 residues in the CDR3. Germline V CDR1 and CDR2: SEHNR, FQNEAQ (reference sequence). V shed 5 bases and J shed 10 bases, with 9 bases lying between them. The chain's CDR3 is CASSQGRQYF. CDR3 in DNA: TGTGCCAGCAGCCAGGGCCGACAGTACTTC.

This clonotype was recorded a few times. The chain is built from TRBV11-2 and TRBJ1-3, with D maybe TRBD1 (5 bases). V gave up 5 bases and J gave up 0 bases, with 11 bases separating them. The germline gives CDR1 SGHAT, CDR2 FQNNGV. The CDR3 is 15 amino acids. In DNA form, the CDR3 reads TGTGCCAGCAGCGCTCTAGGGGACTCTGGAAACACCATATATTTT. Its protein product is CASSALGDSGNTIYF.

This clonotype appeared many times. The genes are TRBV9 and TRBJ2-7; unclear D gene. Deletions cut 3 bases from V and 3 bases from J, with 10 bases between. CDR3 length: 13 amino acids. Germline CDR1 reads SGDLS; CDR2 reads YYNGEE. In DNA form, the CDR3 reads TGTGCCAGCAGCGCCATGGACGGCTACGAGCAGTACTTC. Translating gives CASSAMDGYEQYF. Combining the CDR3 with reference TRBV9 and TRBJ2-7 gives the whole variable domain DSGVTQTPKHLITATGQRVTLRCSPRSGDLSVYWYQQSLDQGLQFLIQYYNGEERAKGNILERFSAQQFPDLHSELNLSSLELGDSALYFCASSAMDGYEQYFGPGTRLTVT.

The chain carries TRBV2 and TRBJ1-2, with D unclear. Looked up from germline, CDR1 is SNHLY and CDR2 is FYNNEI. The CDR3 sequence is 14 residues long. Trimming took off 6 bases at V and 2 bases at J, with 13 bases between the two ends. The CDR3 loop is CASSQFGINYGYTF. In nucleotides, the CDR3 is TGTGCCAGCAGCCAATTTGGTATAAACTATGGCTACACCTTC.

Regarding this clonotype: An end of the junction differs from the germline gene, which may be a read error. DNA for the CDR3: TGCAGCGTTGGAGCGGGGACTAGCTCCCACGAGCAGTACTTC. The encoded protein is CSVGAGTSSHEQYF. This chain joins TRBV29-1 and TRBJ2-7; 9 nucleotides line up with TRBD2. Germline-derived CDR1 and CDR2 are SQVTM and ANQGSEA. The CDR3 runs to 14 residues.

This clonotype was seen a few times. A junction end diverges from the germline sequence, so it may reflect a read error. The gene calls are TRBV10-2 and TRBJ1-3; D gene uncertain. Germline CDR1 reads WSHSY; CDR2 reads SAAADI. CDR3 length: 13 residues. The CDR3 nucleotides are TGTGCCAGCAGTCCATCACTAGGAAACACCATATATTTT. Its protein is CASSPSLGNTIYF.

This clonotype was seen a single time. This is likely a read error, given that the CDR3 carries no conserved phenylalanine or tryptophan at its end. The chain joins TRBV5-5 to TRBJ2-7, with D possibly matching TRBD2 (6 bases). The CDR3 runs 16 residues. Germline V CDR1 and CDR2: SGHKS, YYEKEE (reference sequence). Deletions cut 2 bases from V and 2 bases from J, with 17 bases between. The CDR3: CASSLGGPGSTYEQYS. The DNA of the CDR3 is TGTGCCAGCAGCTTAGGAGGGCCAGGGTCGACCTACGAGCAGTACTCC.

The rearrangement links TRBV24-1 to TRBJ2-1; D remains ambiguous. The CDR3 consists of 10 residues. In germline, CDR1 is KGHDR, CDR2 SFDVKD. With 12 bases removed from V and 9 bases from J, the gap between germline ends came to 11 bases. The CDR3 loop reads CARSVSEQFF. In DNA, the CDR3 is TGTGCCCGGAGCGTTAGTGAGCAGTTCTTC.

The CDR3 sequence: CASSVAGGASNQPQHF. The CDR3 DNA reads as TGTGCCAGCAGCGTTGCAGGGGGCGCGAGCAATCAGCCCCAGCATTTT. This chain joins TRBV5-6 and TRBJ1-5; 8 nucleotides line up with TRBD1. Looked up from germline, CDR1 is SGHDT and CDR2 is YYEEEE. The CDR3 loop spans 16 amino acids. The V and J ends lost 4 bases and 1 base, in that order; junction bases with no gene match: 7.

This clonotype has just a few counts. V and J are TRBV6-5 and TRBJ2-5; D might be TRBD2 (5 bases). The germline gives CDR1 MNHEY, CDR2 SVGAGI. V dropped 7 bases and J dropped 4 bases, with 13 bases sitting between them. The CDR3 runs to 13 residues. In nucleotides, the CDR3 is TGTGCCAGCATAGAGGGAACGGGAGAGACCCAGTACTTC. It yields the protein CASIEGTGETQYF.

This clonotype was counted between two and nine times. V and J are TRBV20-1 and TRBJ2-7, with TRBD2 matching over 8 bases. CDR1 DFQATT and CDR2 SNEGSKA come from the germline V gene (reference sequence). V lost 1 base, J lost 7 bases, and 9 bases stayed unmatched. The CDR3 contains 14 residues. The CDR3 DNA is TGCAGTGCTAGAGTCCAGCGGGAGACGAGAGAGCAGTACTTC. This gives the protein CSARVQRETREQYF.

The chain recombines TRBV10-2 with TRBJ1-5; D is uncertain. Germline CDR1 WSHSY, CDR2 SAAADI. This CDR3 region has 12 residues. V shed 2 bases and J shed 9 bases, with 8 bases lying between them. CDR3 bases: TGCGCCAGCAGTGAGGCTATGGGGCCCCAGCATTTT. Protein: CASSEAMGPQHF.

This clonotype was observed at least ten times. The chain uses TRBV24-1 and TRBJ1-2, with D unclear. The CDR3 spans 13 residues. V was clipped by 3 bases and J by 5 bases, with 9 bases between them. The germline V gene encodes CDR1 KGHDR and CDR2 SFDVKD. CDR3 amino acids: CATSDADSYGYTF. The CDR3 nucleotides read TGTGCCACCAGTGATGCCGACTCGTATGGCTACACCTTC.

This clonotype was found a few times. A much larger clone differs from this one at a single base, so this may be a read error. This rearrangement joins TRBV12-3 or TRBV12-4 to TRBJ1-4; TRBD1 might be the D (5 bases). CDR3 length: 14 amino acids. V lost 4 bases and J 3 bases, leaving 9 bases between the germline ends. The CDR3 nucleotides read TGTGCCAGCAGTTCGGGGCGGGCTAATGAAAAACTGTTTTTT. Amino acids: CASSSGRANEKLFF.

The chain links TRBV24-1 to TRBJ2-1; TRBD2 agrees at 14 bases. Looked up from germline, CDR1 is KGHDR and CDR2 is SFDVKD. The CDR3 is 16 residues long. The V and J ends lost 3 bases and 8 bases, in that order; junction bases with no gene match: 5. CDR3 region: CATSDRTSGRIYEQFF. In nucleotides, the CDR3 is TGTGCCACCAGTGATCGGACTAGCGGGAGGATTTATGAGCAGTTCTTC.

This clonotype showed up many times. The chain links TRBV2 to TRBJ1-2; 7 bases are shared with TRBD1. J lost 0 bases, V lost 6 bases, and 4 bases had no gene match. The CDR3 spans 14 residues. In germline, CDR1 is SNHLY, CDR2 FYNNEI. This CDR3 reads CASSDDRANYGYTF. The CDR3 region has the DNA TGTGCCAGCAGCGACGACAGGGCTAACTATGGCTACACCTTC.

A few counts support this clonotype. The chain recombines TRBV7-9 with TRBJ1-6; TRBD1 agrees at 7 bases. This CDR3 has 14 residues. In germline, CDR1 is SEHNR, CDR2 FQNEAQ (reference sequence). The trim removed 6 bases at V and 10 bases at J, leaving 9 bases unmatched. The CDR3 DNA sequence: TGTGCCAGCAGAGTGGGCAGGGGGAACTCACCCCTCCACTTT. Translation: CASRVGRGNSPLHF.

The CDR3 coding sequence is TGTGCCTGGAGCAAAGGTAGTATTTACGAGCAGTACTTC. It codes for CAWSKGSIYEQYF. This chain links TRBV30 with TRBJ2-7; D unresolved. CDR3 length: 13 residues. The germline V gene encodes CDR1 GTSNPN and CDR2 SVGIG (reference sequence). Trimming shortened V by 3 bases and J by 4 bases, and 13 bases separated the two germline ends.

This clonotype was observed a handful of times. V usage is TRBV10-3 and J usage is TRBJ2-7; TRBD2 agrees at 11 bases. This CDR3 has 15 residues. Trimming cost V 0 bases and J 3 bases; bases outside gene matches: 1. The germline V gene has CDR1 ENHRY and CDR2 SYGVKD. As DNA, the CDR3 is TGTGCCATCAGTGAGTCGGGGACTAGCGGCTACGAGCAGTACTTC. Protein: CAISESGTSGYEQYF.

V is TRBV20-1 and J is TRBJ2-3; D is perhaps TRBD1 (5 bases). The CDR3 contains 13 residues. Germline V gene sequence: CDR1 DFQATT, CDR2 SNEGSKA (reference sequence). V gave up 7 bases and J gave up 4 bases, with 15 bases separating them. CDR3 region: CSVDSYQADTQYF. DNA of the CDR3: TGCAGTGTCGACAGCTACCAAGCAGATACGCAGTATTTT.